The 5 T cell receptor beta chains in this list originate from one sample, sequenced in a study of blood T cell repertoires in COVID-19. Some clones are missing from TCRdb's copy, which holds only in-frame ones; the method was immunoSEQ multiplex PCR. This table has over 200,000 clones, about 90% appearing once. The sample taken for sequencing was peripheral blood. These receptor sequences come from a woman between 50 and 59 years old with acute or convalescent COVID-19.

The chain couples TRBV7-6 to TRBJ1-1, with D uncertain. Trimming stripped 1 base from V and 1 base from J, with 4 bases between. From germline, CDR1 is SGHVS and CDR2 FNYEAQ. The CDR3 runs to 13 residues. This CDR3 reads CASSLGQNTEAFF. The CDR3 nucleotides read TGTGCCAGCAGCTTAGGGCAGAACACTGAAGCTTTCTTT.

CDR3 loop: CASSLAGDTRVETQYF. CDR3 DNA: TGCGCCAGCAGCTTGGCCGGGGACACTAGAGTAGAGACCCAGTACTTC. J is TRBJ2-5 and V is TRBV5-1; weak D call: TRBD1 (6 bases). The CDR3 is 16 amino acids. Trimming cost V 0 bases and J 4 bases, with 16 bases left between them. CDR1 and CDR2 (germline): SGHRS, YFSETQ.

The chain links TRBV5-4 to TRBJ2-1; TRBD1 aligns across 9 bases. V gave up 5 bases and J gave up 7 bases; unmatched junction bases: 4. The CDR3 runs 13 residues. Germline V CDR1 and CDR2: SGHNT, YYREEE (reference sequence). The CDR3 DNA reads as TGTGCCAGCAGTCGGACAGGGGCGAATGAGCAGTTCTTC. This gives the protein CASSRTGANEQFF.

V is TRBV5-5 and J is TRBJ2-7; tentative D call: TRBD2 (5 bases). Germline V CDR1 and CDR2: SGHKS, YYEKEE (reference sequence). The CDR3 extends over 15 amino acids. V lost 4 bases and J 2 bases, leaving 16 bases between the germline ends. The CDR3 bases are TGTGCCAGCAGCCCGTCAGTGGGGAGCCCCTACGAGCAGTACTTC. This gives the protein CASSPSVGSPYEQYF.

The chain carries TRBV5-1 and TRBJ1-3, with D tentatively TRBD1 (6 bases). The CDR3 has 15 residues. Germline V gives CDR1 SGHRS, CDR2 YFSETQ. With 4 bases removed from V and 4 bases from J, the gap between germline ends came to 15 bases. CDR3 protein: CASSPGGGGGNTIYF. The DNA of the CDR3 is TGCGCCAGCAGCCCGGGGGGCGGCGGAGGAAACACCATATATTTT.